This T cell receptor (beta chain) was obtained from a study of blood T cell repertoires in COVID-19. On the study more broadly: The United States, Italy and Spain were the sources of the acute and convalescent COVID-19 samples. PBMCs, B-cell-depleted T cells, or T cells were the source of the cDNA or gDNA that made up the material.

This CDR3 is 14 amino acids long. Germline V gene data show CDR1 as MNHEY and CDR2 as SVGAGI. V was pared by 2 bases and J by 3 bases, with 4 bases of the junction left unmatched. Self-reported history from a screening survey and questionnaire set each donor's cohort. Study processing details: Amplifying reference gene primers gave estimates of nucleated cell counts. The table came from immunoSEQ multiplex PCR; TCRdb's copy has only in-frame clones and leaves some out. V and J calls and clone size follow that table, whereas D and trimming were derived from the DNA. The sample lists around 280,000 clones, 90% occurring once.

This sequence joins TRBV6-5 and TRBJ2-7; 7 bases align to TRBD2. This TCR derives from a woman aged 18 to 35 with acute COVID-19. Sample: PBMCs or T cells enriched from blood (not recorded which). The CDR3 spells CASSYGRERYEQYF. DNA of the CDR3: TGTGCCAGCAGTTACGGGCGGGAGCGCTACGAGCAGTACTTC.